A selection of T cell receptor beta chains follows, all from one sample in a study of blood T cell repertoires in COVID-19. The assay was immunoSEQ multiplex PCR, and TCRdb's table has in-frame clones only and misses some. The table shows around 200,000 clones, with more than 75% occurring only once. Sequenced material: peripheral blood. The receptors derive from a person aged 70 to 80 with COVID-19, enrolled during active disease. CDR3s include the opening cysteine and the closing phenylalanine or tryptophan. Each record gives: J gene, D gene, clone size, V gene, CDR3 protein, CDR3 DNA. The D gene is left open where the match is weak. Clone size is given for some rows only: seen once, a few or many times, or a class if the clone is expanded.

TRBJ2-1,TRBD2,NA,TRBV5-4,CASSFLAGGPDEQFF,TGTGCCAGCAGCTTTCTAGCGGGGGGGCCGGATGAGCAGTTCTTC
TRBJ2-3,NA,NA,TRBV18,CASSRTDTDTQYF,TGTGCCAGCTCAAGGACAGACACAGATACGCAGTATTTT
TRBJ2-1,TRBD1,once,TRBV19,CASSTTGDSRNEQFF,TGTGCCAGTAGTACTACAGGGGATTCTAGGAATGAGCAGTTCTTC
TRBJ1-4,TRBD1,few,TRBV4-1,CASRIQGPTNEKLFF,TGCGCCAGCAGAATACAGGGGCCGACTAATGAAAAACTGTTTTTT
TRBJ2-3,NA,NA,TRBV6-5,CASRENTDTQYF,TGTGCCAGCCGCGAGAACACAGATACGCAGTATTTT
TRBJ1-4,NA,NA,TRBV7-2,CASSLAGGPGATNEKLFF,TGTGCCAGCAGCTTAGCCGGGGGGCCGGGGGCAACTAATGAAAAACTGTTTTTT
TRBJ2-7,TRBD2,NA,TRBV3-1/TRBV3-2,CASSQAGGRTSAHEQYF,TGTGCCAGCAGCCAAGCTGGTGGTAGGACTAGCGCCCACGAGCAGTACTTC
TRBJ2-5,TRBD2,NA,TRBV9,CASSVGEAGSETQYF,TGTGCCAGCAGCGTAGGGGAAGCGGGGTCGGAGACCCAGTACTTC
TRBJ2-3,TRBD1,NA,TRBV30,CAWRGDRRTDTQYF,TGTGCCTGGAGGGGGGACAGAAGAACAGATACGCAGTATTTT
TRBJ1-1,NA,NA,TRBV19,CASGGGTEAFF,TGTGCCAGTGGGGGAGGGACTGAAGCTTTCTTT
TRBJ1-1,TRBD1,once,TRBV5-1,CASSDGAGQGHTEAFF,TGCGCCAGCAGCGATGGGGCTGGACAGGGTCACACTGAAGCTTTCTTT
TRBJ2-1,TRBD2,once,TRBV19,CASTKRWAALAGINNEQFF,TGTGCCAGTACCAAAAGGTGGGCTGCACTAGCGGGAATAAACAATGAGCAGTTCTTC
TRBJ2-7,NA,NA,TRBV5-5,CASSLGPGRYEQYF,TGTGCCAGCAGCTTGGGGCCAGGCCGCTACGAGCAGTACTTC
TRBJ2-7,NA,NA,TRBV28,CATTTGLGEQYF,TGTGCCACAACCACAGGGCTGGGCGAGCAGTACTTC
TRBJ2-3,NA,NA,TRBV15,CATRTQTSTDTQYF,TGTGCCACCAGGACTCAAACTAGCACAGATACGCAGTATTTT
TRBJ2-5,NA,once,TRBV9,CASNRQGIQETQYF,TGTGCCAGCAATCGGCAGGGAATTCAAGAGACCCAGTACTTC
TRBJ2-1,TRBD2,NA,TRBV19,CASSIDRGLLNEQFF,TGTGCCAGTAGTATAGATCGGGGACTACTCAATGAGCAGTTCTTC
TRBJ2-3,TRBD2,NA,TRBV19,CASRTSGRALDTQYF,TGTGCCAGTAGGACTAGCGGGAGGGCCCTAGATACGCAGTATTTT
TRBJ1-2,NA,few,TRBV6-5,CASSYEGGFYGYTF,TGTGCCAGCAGTTACGAGGGGGGGTTCTATGGCTACACCTTC
TRBJ2-5,TRBD2,NA,TRBV5-1,CASSLAASGGAEETQYF,TGCGCCAGCAGCTTGGCTGCTAGCGGGGGGGCCGAGGAGACCCAGTACTTC
TRBJ2-3,NA,NA,TRBV30,CAWSLIADTDTQYF,TGTGCCTGGAGCCTAATAGCGGACACAGATACGCAGTATTTT
TRBJ2-5,TRBD2,NA,TRBV5-1,CASSALTSDVGETQYF,TGCGCCAGCAGCGCTCTGACTAGCGACGTAGGGGAGACCCAGTACTTC
TRBJ2-3,NA,NA,TRBV9,CASSRGGALQTDTQYF,TGTGCCAGCAGCCGAGGGGGGGCCCTGCAGACAGATACGCAGTATTTT
TRBJ1-1,NA,NA,TRBV12-3/TRBV12-4,CASRIRGITEAFF,TGTGCCAGCAGGATCAGGGGTATCACTGAAGCTTTCTTT
TRBJ2-3,NA,NA,TRBV7-9,CASSLSYTQYF,TGTGCCAGCAGCTTATCTTATACGCAGTATTTT
TRBJ2-2,NA,few,TRBV7-3,CASSFDSGLSGELFF,TGTGCCAGCAGCTTTGATAGCGGTTTGTCCGGGGAGCTGTTTTTT
TRBJ2-3,NA,NA,TRBV19,CASSIGLASRGTDTQYF,TGTGCCAGTAGTATAGGTCTAGCGTCTCGGGGGACAGATACGCAGTATTTT
TRBJ2-1,TRBD2,few,TRBV19,CASIRTSGSQGSEQFF,TGTGCCAGTATTCGGACTAGCGGGAGTCAGGGCAGTGAGCAGTTCTTC
TRBJ1-1,NA,few,TRBV12-3/TRBV12-4,CASSLVAVEAFF,TGTGCCAGCAGTTTGGTGGCGGTTGAAGCTTTCTTT